The 10 T cell receptor beta chains presented below share a single source sample, sequenced in a study of Graves' ophthalmopathy and Graves' hyperthyroidism. Amplification of TCR beta CDR3 regions used RNA transcripts. After a first-round RT-PCR with HTBI primers, a second-round multiplex PCR was run. TCRdb fed the multiplex PCR reads into MiXCR, producing one record per CDR3 protein. Here the sample spans roughly 610,000 distinct CDR3 sequences, about 20% being singletons. The sample was peripheral blood. The receptors here all came from a young woman with stable Graves' hyperthyroidism. Some clones in this sample may be carry-over from other donors' samples.

Ten or more counts support this clonotype. The rearrangement links TRBV11-2 to TRBJ2-5, with 7 bases that match TRBD2. V was pared by 4 bases and J by 5 bases, with 13 bases of the junction left unmatched. Germline CDR1 SGHAT, CDR2 FQNNGV. This CDR3 has 16 residues. CDR3 in DNA: TGTGCCAGCAGCTCGAAAGCGGGGAAGGGTGTGGAGACCCAGTACTTC. Its protein product is CASSSKAGKGVETQYF.

This clonotype was found many times. V is TRBV6-2 or TRBV6-3 and J is TRBJ2-5; a possible D gene is TRBD2 (7 bases). Germline V gene sequence: CDR1 MNHEY, CDR2 SVGEGT. CDR3 length: 16 amino acids. The V gene lost 1 base and the J gene lost 5 bases, with 17 bases spanning the gap. The CDR3 nucleotides read TGTGCCAGCAGTTACTTTTCGGGGGGCGCGGCGGAGACCCAGTACTTC. This codes for CASSYFSGGAAETQYF.

This clonotype has at least ten counts. The V and J genes are TRBV19 and TRBJ2-2; 8 bases are a match to TRBD1. V trimming: 3 bases; J trimming: 12 bases; junction bases outside the gene matches: 6. The CDR3 extends over 13 amino acids. The germline CDR1 and CDR2 sequences are LNHDA and SQIVND (reference sequence). Here the CDR3 reads CASSIEGRGQLFF. DNA of the CDR3: TGTGCCAGTAGTATTGAGGGCAGGGGGCAGCTGTTTTTT.

This clonotype was observed many times. V usage is TRBV6-5 and J usage is TRBJ2-7; 8 nucleotides agree with TRBD2. Germline V gives CDR1 MNHEY, CDR2 SVGAGI. This CDR3 is built from 14 residues. Germline trimming cut 7 bases from V and 3 bases from J; bases unmatched to any gene: 8. In DNA, the CDR3 is TGTGCCAGCACGGGACTAGATAGATTCTACGAGCAGTACTTC. It codes for CASTGLDRFYEQYF.

This clonotype was seen at least ten times. The chain uses TRBV6-5 and TRBJ1-2; tentative D call: TRBD1 (5 bases). CDR3 size: 16 residues. V lost 3 bases and J lost 5, with 19 bases in between. In germline, CDR1 is MNHEY, CDR2 SVGAGI. As DNA, the CDR3 is TGTGCCAGCAGTTATCTGAGGCAGGGAACAACTTATGGCTACACCTTC. Translated, it gives CASSYLRQGTTYGYTF.

Details on this clonotype: A clone one base away is much larger, so this may be a read error. V gene TRBV20-1 combines with J gene TRBJ2-4; D call uncertain. The CDR3 covers 12 residues. From germline, CDR1 is DFQATT and CDR2 SNEGSKA (reference sequence). The CDR3 protein is CSAISEINIKYF. DNA of the CDR3: TGCAGTGCCATAAGTGAGATCAACATTAAGTACTTC.

The rearrangement joins TRBV30 to TRBJ1-2, with 7 bases matching TRBD1. The CDR3 contains 16 residues. Trimming cost V 1 base and J 4 bases; bases outside gene matches: 12. The germline V gene encodes CDR1 GTSNPN and CDR2 SVGIG (reference sequence). CDR3 sequence (DNA): TGTGCCTGGAGTGCCCTTCCCGGACAGGATCTCTATGGCTACACCTTC. Amino acids: CAWSALPGQDLYGYTF.

The chain combines TRBV18 with TRBJ1-5, with unresolved D. CDR3 length: 13 amino acids. Trimming shortened V by 3 bases and J by 3 bases, and 6 bases separated the two germline ends. The V gene's germline CDR1 is KGHSH and CDR2 LQKENI. CDR3 coding DNA: TGTGCCAGCTCACCTGAGAACAATCAGCCCCAGCATTTT. As protein: CASSPENNQPQHF. The whole variable domain, remainder taken from reference TRBV18 and TRBJ1-5, is NAGVMQNPRHLVRRRGQEARLRCSPMKGHSHVYWYRQLPEEGLKFMVYLQKENIIDESGMPKERFSAEFPKEGPSILRIQQVVRGDSAAYFCASSPENNQPQHFGDGTRLSIL.

DNA for the CDR3: TGCAGTGCTAGAGACGGCAATGGGCAGATCCAAGAGACCCAGTACTTC. This codes for CSARDGNGQIQETQYF. The chain uses TRBV20-1 and TRBJ2-5, with no clear D. The ends were cut back, 0 bases at V and 1 base at J, with 15 bases in the middle. This CDR3 is 16 amino acids long. Germline CDR1 is DFQATT and CDR2 is SNEGSKA (reference sequence).

The chain employs TRBV20-1 and TRBJ2-7; D is perhaps TRBD1 or TRBD2 (5 bases each). This CDR3 is 14 amino acids long. CDR1 and CDR2 (germline): DFQATT, SNEGSKA (reference sequence). The V and J ends lost 0 bases and 3 bases respectively, with 12 bases between them. CDR3: CSARDWGSNYEQYF. DNA for the CDR3: TGCAGTGCTAGAGATTGGGGGAGTAACTACGAGCAGTACTTC.